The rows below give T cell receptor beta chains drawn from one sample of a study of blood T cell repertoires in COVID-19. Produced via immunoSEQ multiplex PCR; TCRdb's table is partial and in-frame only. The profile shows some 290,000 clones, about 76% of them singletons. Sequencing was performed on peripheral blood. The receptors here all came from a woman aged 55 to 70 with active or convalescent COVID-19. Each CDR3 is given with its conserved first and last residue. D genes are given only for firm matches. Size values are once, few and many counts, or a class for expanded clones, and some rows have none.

CDR3nt: TGTGCCAGCAGTGAACGGAGGGTCGGAGAGCAGTACTTC
CDR3aa: CASSERRVGEQYF
abundance: once
d_gene: NA
v_gene: TRBV6-1
j_gene: TRBJ2-7
len: 13

CDR3nt: TGTGCCAGCAGTGATAGGGGACAGGCCAAGACTGAAGCTTTCTTT
CDR3aa: CASSDRGQAKTEAFF
abundance: NA
d_gene: TRBD1
v_gene: TRBV6-1
j_gene: TRBJ1-1
len: 15

CDR3nt: TGTGCCAGCCAGTATGGCGCTTTAGGCCGATCTAGATATCAGCCCCAGCATTTT
CDR3aa: CASQYGALGRSRYQPQHF
abundance: NA
d_gene: NA
v_gene: TRBV7-3
j_gene: TRBJ1-5
len: 18

CDR3nt: TGTGCCAGTAGTAACCTCGCGGGTAGCAATCAGCCCCAGCATTTT
CDR3aa: CASSNLAGSNQPQHF
abundance: NA
d_gene: NA
v_gene: TRBV19
j_gene: TRBJ1-5
len: 15

CDR3nt: TGTGCCAGCACTGGTGATCTGCGGGGTTCCTACAATGAGCAGTTCTTC
CDR3aa: CASTGDLRGSYNEQFF
abundance: NA
d_gene: NA
v_gene: TRBV2
j_gene: TRBJ2-1
len: 16

CDR3nt: TGTGCCAGCTCACCCGGGCAGGGGACGTACCACCAAGAGACCCAGTACTTC
CDR3aa: CASSPGQGTYHQETQYF
abundance: NA
d_gene: NA
v_gene: TRBV18
j_gene: TRBJ2-5
len: 17

CDR3nt: TGTGCCAGTAGTTCCTCGGGGGTGTCTGGGGCCAACGTCCTGACTTTC
CDR3aa: CASSSSGVSGANVLTF
abundance: NA
d_gene: NA
v_gene: TRBV19
j_gene: TRBJ2-6
len: 16

CDR3nt: TGTGCCAGCAGCGTAGGACAGGGGGTGGCCAACGTCCTGACTTTC
CDR3aa: CASSVGQGVANVLTF
abundance: NA
d_gene: TRBD1
v_gene: TRBV9
j_gene: TRBJ2-6
len: 15

CDR3nt: TGTGCCAGCAGCGCCTCCACAGGGTACACCATATATTTT
CDR3aa: CASSASTGYTIYF
abundance: few
d_gene: NA
v_gene: TRBV9
j_gene: TRBJ1-3
len: 13

CDR3nt: TGCGCCAGCAGCAAGGGGACAAATGAAAAACTGTTTTTT
CDR3aa: CASSKGTNEKLFF
abundance: NA
d_gene: NA
v_gene: TRBV4-1
j_gene: TRBJ1-4
len: 13

CDR3nt: TGTGCCAGTATTGCTCAGGGATCCACTGAAGCTTTCTTT
CDR3aa: CASIAQGSTEAFF
abundance: NA
d_gene: NA
v_gene: TRBV19
j_gene: TRBJ1-1
len: 13

CDR3nt: TGCAGCGTAGAGACAGGCGATAGCAATCAGCCCCAGCATTTT
CDR3aa: CSVETGDSNQPQHF
abundance: NA
d_gene: NA
v_gene: TRBV29-1
j_gene: TRBJ1-5
len: 14

CDR3nt: TGTGCCAGCAGCCCGACAGCGACCTATGGCTACACCTTC
CDR3aa: CASSPTATYGYTF
abundance: NA
d_gene: NA
v_gene: TRBV6-6
j_gene: TRBJ1-2
len: 13

CDR3nt: TGTGCCAGCAGTCTACAGGGCAACTATGGCTACACCTTC
CDR3aa: CASSLQGNYGYTF
abundance: few
d_gene: NA
v_gene: TRBV7-9
j_gene: TRBJ1-2
len: 13

CDR3nt: TGTGCCAGCAGCCCACAGGTGGACAGGGCTAAGAACTCGTACTTC
CDR3aa: CASSPQVDRAKNSYF
abundance: NA
d_gene: TRBD1
v_gene: TRBV5-6
j_gene: TRBJ2-7
len: 15

CDR3nt: TGTGCCAGCAGTTCGGACAGGCTTGAGGGCTACACCTTC
CDR3aa: CASSSDRLEGYTF
abundance: once
d_gene: TRBD1
v_gene: TRBV12-3/TRBV12-4
j_gene: TRBJ1-2
len: 13

CDR3nt: TGTGCCAGCAGCTCAGGGGTTGACTATGGCTACACCTTC
CDR3aa: CASSSGVDYGYTF
abundance: NA
d_gene: NA
v_gene: TRBV2
j_gene: TRBJ1-2
len: 13

CDR3nt: TGCGCCAGCAGCCAAGATCGGGTCCACTCACCCCTCCACTTT
CDR3aa: CASSQDRVHSPLHF
abundance: NA
d_gene: NA
v_gene: TRBV4-1
j_gene: TRBJ1-6
len: 14

CDR3nt: TGTGCCTGGACGACAGGGTCCACAGATACGCAGTATTTT
CDR3aa: CAWTTGSTDTQYF
abundance: NA
d_gene: TRBD1
v_gene: TRBV30
j_gene: TRBJ2-3
len: 13

CDR3nt: TGTGCCATCAGTCCACGGAGCGATGAGCAGTTCTTC
CDR3aa: CAISPRSDEQFF
abundance: NA
d_gene: NA
v_gene: TRBV10-3
j_gene: TRBJ2-1
len: 12

CDR3nt: TGTGCCAGCAGCCCCCCCCTGGGACTAGCGGGGGGATTAGAGACCCAGTACTTC
CDR3aa: CASSPPLGLAGGLETQYF
abundance: NA
d_gene: TRBD2
v_gene: TRBV9
j_gene: TRBJ2-5
len: 18

CDR3nt: TGTGCCAGCAGCTTAATTGGGGTTGCGGGGATAGGCGATGAGCAGTTCTTC
CDR3aa: CASSLIGVAGIGDEQFF
abundance: once
d_gene: NA
v_gene: TRBV11-2
j_gene: TRBJ2-1
len: 17

CDR3nt: TGCGCCAGCAGCTTAGGTAACCACAGGGGAGGACCTGGAAACACCATATATTTT
CDR3aa: CASSLGNHRGGPGNTIYF
abundance: NA
d_gene: TRBD1
v_gene: TRBV5-1
j_gene: TRBJ1-3
len: 18

CDR3nt: TGTGCCAGCAGCTTAGCGCAGGATGGGGGCGGCACTGAAGCTTTCTTT
CDR3aa: CASSLAQDGGGTEAFF
abundance: NA
d_gene: NA
v_gene: TRBV7-6
j_gene: TRBJ1-1
len: 16

CDR3nt: TGTGCCAGTAGTATAGGGAACAGGGGGCTCTACACTGAAGCTTTCTTT
CDR3aa: CASSIGNRGLYTEAFF
abundance: NA
d_gene: TRBD1
v_gene: TRBV19
j_gene: TRBJ1-1
len: 16

CDR3nt: TGTGCCAGCAGTTTTGCGACTAGCGGGGTAGGAGAGACCCAGTACTTC
CDR3aa: CASSFATSGVGETQYF
abundance: NA
d_gene: TRBD2
v_gene: TRBV6-5
j_gene: TRBJ2-5
len: 16

CDR3nt: TGTGCCAGCAGCCTCGGGGGGCGAGGCACCGGGGAGCTGTTTTTT
CDR3aa: CASSLGGRGTGELFF
abundance: many
d_gene: NA
v_gene: TRBV7-9
j_gene: TRBJ2-2
len: 15

CDR3nt: TGCAGTGCTAGTTCCCAGACAGGCGGCTACACCTTC
CDR3aa: CSASSQTGGYTF
abundance: NA
d_gene: NA
v_gene: TRBV20-1
j_gene: TRBJ1-2
len: 12

CDR3nt: TGTGCCAGCAGCCTACAGGTCTACAATGAGCAGTTCTTC
CDR3aa: CASSLQVYNEQFF
abundance: NA
d_gene: NA
v_gene: TRBV6-2/TRBV6-3
j_gene: TRBJ2-1
len: 13

CDR3nt: TGTGCCAGCAGTTATGGGTCGGGGTTAGCGGAGACCCAGTACTTC
CDR3aa: CASSYGSGLAETQYF
abundance: NA
d_gene: NA
v_gene: TRBV6-5
j_gene: TRBJ2-5
len: 15

CDR3nt: TGTGCCAGTAGTATCCTGGGAAGGGGCTATGGCTACACCTTC
CDR3aa: CASSILGRGYGYTF
abundance: NA
d_gene: NA
v_gene: TRBV19
j_gene: TRBJ1-2
len: 14

CDR3nt: TGCAGTGCTAGTAGCGGGGGTCTGAACACCGGGGAGCTGTTTTTT
CDR3aa: CSASSGGLNTGELFF
abundance: NA
d_gene: TRBD2
v_gene: TRBV20-1
j_gene: TRBJ2-2
len: 15

CDR3nt: TGTGCCAGCCACCTGGCGGGGACAGATACGCAGTATTTT
CDR3aa: CASHLAGTDTQYF
abundance: NA
d_gene: NA
v_gene: TRBV19
j_gene: TRBJ2-3
len: 13

CDR3nt: TGTGCCAGCAGCATAAACAGTAGACAGATGACTGAAGCTTTCTTT
CDR3aa: CASSINSRQMTEAFF
abundance: NA
d_gene: NA
v_gene: TRBV4-2
j_gene: TRBJ1-1
len: 15

CDR3nt: TGTGCCAGCAGTCCCAAAGGAGGTTTAGGGAACTCTGAAGCTTTCTTT
CDR3aa: CASSPKGGLGNSEAFF
abundance: NA
d_gene: NA
v_gene: TRBV9
j_gene: TRBJ1-1
len: 16

CDR3nt: TGTGCCAGCAGGCTAGGGGGGGGGTATGGCTACACCTTC
CDR3aa: CASRLGGGYGYTF
abundance: once
d_gene: NA
v_gene: TRBV27
j_gene: TRBJ1-2
len: 13

CDR3nt: TGTGCCAGCAGCACGGGGAGGGCGAACACTGAAGCTTTCTTT
CDR3aa: CASSTGRANTEAFF
abundance: NA
d_gene: NA
v_gene: TRBV5-6
j_gene: TRBJ1-1
len: 14

CDR3nt: TGTGCCAGTAAAGAAGCGGGGGGGAAAAACATTCAGTACTTC
CDR3aa: CASKEAGGKNIQYF
abundance: NA
d_gene: TRBD2
v_gene: TRBV19
j_gene: TRBJ2-4
len: 14

CDR3nt: TGTGCCAGCAGCTTAGTATTTGGTACCGCGACCTACGAGCAGTACTTC
CDR3aa: CASSLVFGTATYEQYF
abundance: NA
d_gene: NA
v_gene: TRBV7-9
j_gene: TRBJ2-7
len: 16

CDR3nt: TGTGCCAGCAGTTTTGTGGGGGGAGGGACTGAAGCTTTCTTT
CDR3aa: CASSFVGGGTEAFF
abundance: once
d_gene: NA
v_gene: TRBV27
j_gene: TRBJ1-1
len: 14

CDR3nt: TGTGCCAGCGGGGGGGGCCTTAACTATGGCTACACCTTC
CDR3aa: CASGGGLNYGYTF
abundance: NA
d_gene: NA
v_gene: TRBV9
j_gene: TRBJ1-2
len: 13

CDR3nt: TGTGCCAGTAGCAGAGGACAGGGTGGGGTGATTGGCAATCAGCCCCAGCATTTT
CDR3aa: CASSRGQGGVIGNQPQHF
abundance: few
d_gene: TRBD1
v_gene: TRBV19
j_gene: TRBJ1-5
len: 18

CDR3nt: TGTGCCACAGGGGAGCCGGGACAGGCCTCCAATGAGCAGTTCTTC
CDR3aa: CATGEPGQASNEQFF
abundance: NA
d_gene: TRBD1
v_gene: TRBV25-1
j_gene: TRBJ2-1
len: 15

CDR3nt: TGTGCCAGCAGTGAAGGTCGGCGGGGGGGTAGGCAGTTCTTC
CDR3aa: CASSEGRRGGRQFF
abundance: NA
d_gene: TRBD2
v_gene: TRBV6-1
j_gene: TRBJ2-1
len: 14

CDR3nt: TGTGCCAGCATTGGGACAGGGGTGAACACCGGGGAGCTGTTTTTT
CDR3aa: CASIGTGVNTGELFF
abundance: NA
d_gene: TRBD1
v_gene: TRBV25-1
j_gene: TRBJ2-2
len: 15

CDR3nt: TGTGCCAGCAGTCCGTCGACAGGGTTCTATGGCTACACCTTC
CDR3aa: CASSPSTGFYGYTF
abundance: once
d_gene: TRBD1
v_gene: TRBV27
j_gene: TRBJ1-2
len: 14

CDR3nt: TGTGCCAGCAGCAGGACAGGGAACTATGGCTACACCTTC
CDR3aa: CASSRTGNYGYTF
abundance: NA
d_gene: TRBD1
v_gene: TRBV5-4
j_gene: TRBJ1-2
len: 13

CDR3nt: TGTGCCAGCAGCGCCGACAGGGCTTCTAATCAGCCCCAGCATTTT
CDR3aa: CASSADRASNQPQHF
abundance: NA
d_gene: TRBD1
v_gene: TRBV5-4
j_gene: TRBJ1-5
len: 15

CDR3nt: TGTGCCAGTAGAGGGAACAGGGGTAGGATGGGCTATGGCTACACCTTC
CDR3aa: CASRGNRGRMGYGYTF
abundance: NA
d_gene: TRBD1
v_gene: TRBV19
j_gene: TRBJ1-2
len: 16

CDR3nt: TGCGCCAGCAGCCCGACAGATTATAGCAATCAGCCCCAGCATTTT
CDR3aa: CASSPTDYSNQPQHF
abundance: once
d_gene: NA
v_gene: TRBV10-2
j_gene: TRBJ1-5
len: 15

CDR3nt: TGTGCCACCCCACTCATTCGGAGCACAGATACGCAGTATTTT
CDR3aa: CATPLIRSTDTQYF
abundance: NA
d_gene: NA
v_gene: TRBV24-1
j_gene: TRBJ2-3
len: 14

CDR3nt: TGCGCCAGCACCTTAGACAATGACAATGAGCAGTTCTTC
CDR3aa: CASTLDNDNEQFF
abundance: NA
d_gene: NA
v_gene: TRBV5-1
j_gene: TRBJ2-1
len: 13

CDR3nt: TGTGCCAGTAGTATAGTATGGCCTTACAATGAGCAGTTCTTC
CDR3aa: CASSIVWPYNEQFF
abundance: once
d_gene: NA
v_gene: TRBV19
j_gene: TRBJ2-1
len: 14

CDR3nt: TGTGCCAGCAGCTCGGGGGGTTGGGGACGTAATGAAAAACTGTTTTTT
CDR3aa: CASSSGGWGRNEKLFF
abundance: NA
d_gene: NA
v_gene: TRBV7-6
j_gene: TRBJ1-4
len: 16

CDR3nt: TGTGCCAGCAGTTACAGGGGTCGCGACTATGGCTACACCTTC
CDR3aa: CASSYRGRDYGYTF
abundance: NA
d_gene: TRBD1
v_gene: TRBV2
j_gene: TRBJ1-2
len: 14

CDR3nt: TGTGCCAGCAGTGATGGGCAGGGGTTGGGCTACACCTTC
CDR3aa: CASSDGQGLGYTF
abundance: NA
d_gene: NA
v_gene: TRBV6-1
j_gene: TRBJ1-2
len: 13

CDR3nt: TGTGCCAGCAGTAACCGGGGGAGCCTTTCCTACGAGCAGTACTTC
CDR3aa: CASSNRGSLSYEQYF
abundance: NA
d_gene: NA
v_gene: TRBV2
j_gene: TRBJ2-7
len: 15